The clone carrying this TCR beta chain was counted ten times or more. Its antigen is still unknown. Germline CDR1 MGHRA, CDR2 YSYEKL. With 2 bases removed from V and 14 bases from J, the gap between germline ends came to 33 bases. This CDR3 is built from 19 residues. This entry is derived from a study of OX40 agonist ivuxolimab in advanced cancers. Study details: An agonistic human IgG2 monoclonal antibody against OX40 (CD134) was given. Each patient was given ivuxolimab into a vein every 2 weeks, at 0.01 to 10 mg/kg.

Clones were read by immunoSEQ multiplex PCR, and TCRdb kept only the in-frame ones, dropping some. The sample records some 74,000 clones, roughly 78% being singletons. Findings of the study overall: Circulating CD4+ and CD8+ T cells showed clonal expansion by week 6 at 0.1 to 3.0 mg/kg.

This sequence originates from an adult with an advanced solid tumor such as melanoma, head and neck, liver or kidney cancer. This chain joins TRBV4-1 and TRBJ1-4; weak D call: TRBD1 (5 bases). The material was CD4+ or CD8+ T cells sorted from blood, obtained in a trial of the OX40 agonist ivuxolimab. CDR3 DNA sequence: TGCGCCAGCAGCCAACCCACCGACGGACAAGTCGATTCCTCTCGTTTTCTGTTTTTT. Protein sequence: CASSQPTDGQVDSSRFLFF.